The rows below give T cell receptor beta chains drawn from one sample of a study of type 1 regulatory T cells. No antigen is known for these receptors. TCRdb fed the reads into MiXCR, producing one record per CDR3 protein. This sample yields 60,000 to 70,000 distinct CDR3 sequences, of which about three fifths are seen a single time; 7.6% belongs to the top ten. Sequencing was done on a sample of cultured T cells, either the whole culture or a sorted T cell fraction (not recorded which). The receptors were gathered from a human donor in good health. Both conserved end residues are part of each CDR3. The order of the fields is CDR3 length, clone size, D gene, J gene, V gene, CDR3 DNA, CDR3 protein. A D gene is named only where the DNA matches it firmly. Only some rows state a clone size, as once, few, many or a class for expanded clones.

>17|.|TRBD1|TRBJ2-1|TRBV5-1
TGCGCCAGCAGCTCGCAGCCGACAGGGAATCCCTACAATGAGCAGTTCTTC
CASSSQPTGNPYNEQFF
>16|.|.|TRBJ1-6|TRBV5-1
TGCGCCAGCAGCTTTGCCGCGGGGGCCCCCAATTCACCCCTCCACTTT
CASSFAAGAPNSPLHF
>12|few|.|TRBJ2-1|TRBV2
TGTGCCAGCATTGACCAGCTGAATGAGCAGTTCTTC
CASIDQLNEQFF
>15|.|.|TRBJ2-2|TRBV10-2
TGCGCCAGCAGTGAGTCATACAGGATGGACGGGGAGCTGTTTTTT
CASSESYRMDGELFF
>14|.|TRBD2|TRBJ2-3|TRBV10-2
TGCGCCAGCAGTGACTTAGCGGGGACAGATACGCAGTATTTT
CASSDLAGTDTQYF
>13|.|.|TRBJ2-2|TRBV20-1
TGCAGTAAACTTGACGCGAACACCGGGGAGCTGTTTTTT
CSKLDANTGELFF
>14|.|.|TRBJ2-1|TRBV5-1
TGCGCCAGCAGATTCGGACACCTTCCTAATGAGCAGTTCTTC
CASRFGHLPNEQFF
>13|.|TRBD2|TRBJ2-1|TRBV2
TGTGCCAGCAGCGAGCGGGAGGTGAATGAGCAGTTCTTC
CASSEREVNEQFF
>13|.|.|TRBJ2-2|TRBV4-2
TGTGCCAGCAGCCCCGATAGCGACGGGGAGCTGTTTTTT
CASSPDSDGELFF
>14|.|TRBD2|TRBJ2-1|TRBV20-1
TGCAGCGCCACGCCGGGGCTAGCGGGTTATGAGCAGTTCTTC
CSATPGLAGYEQFF
>15|few|TRBD2|TRBJ2-1|TRBV6-4
TGTGCCAGCAGTATTAGCGGGAGCTCCAACAATGAGCAGTTCTTC
CASSISGSSNNEQFF
>12|.|.|TRBJ2-1|TRBV20-1
TGCAGTGCCCCAGCCTCGGGGAATGAGCAGTTCTTC
CSAPASGNEQFF
>15|few|.|TRBJ1-6|TRBV20-1
TGCAGTGCTCCCCCCGGGCAGGGGTGGAATTCACCCCTCCACTTT
CSAPPGQGWNSPLHF
>14|.|.|TRBJ2-7|TRBV6-2/TRBV6-3
TGTGCCAGCAGGGTTAGCGTCAGCTCCTACGAGCAGTACTTC
CASRVSVSSYEQYF
>14|.|TRBD2|TRBJ2-7|TRBV2
TGTGCCAGCAGTCCACGACTAGCGGAATACGAGCAGTACTTC
CASSPRLAEYEQYF
>12|many|.|TRBJ2-2|TRBV20-1
TGCAGTGCTATAACGGACACCGGGGAGCTGTTTTTT
CSAITDTGELFF
>11|.|.|TRBJ2-1|TRBV12-5
TGTGCTAGTGGTTTGCGTGATGAGCAGTTCTTC
CASGLRDEQFF
>18|.|TRBD1|TRBJ2-6|TRBV12-3/TRBV12-4
TGTGCCAGCAGATCAGGACAGGGGGCGCGTACTGGGGCCAACGTCCTGACTTTC
CASRSGQGARTGANVLTF
>13|few|TRBD2|TRBJ2-1|TRBV4-1
TGCGCCAGCAGCCGGACGCGGGAGGATGAGCAGTTCTTC
CASSRTREDEQFF
>18|few|TRBD2|TRBJ2-1|TRBV19
TGTGCCAGTAGTATAGTTACCCTAGCGGGAGTGGCGGGCAATGAGCAGTTCTTC
CASSIVTLAGVAGNEQFF
>17|.|.|TRBJ2-1|TRBV7-6
TGTGCCAGCAGCTTAGAAAGTATCGGGAGTACTACATTTGAGCAGTTCTTC
CASSLESIGSTTFEQFF
>16|once|.|TRBJ1-6|TRBV5-1
TGCGCCAGCAGGGGCGGTCCGCCAATACATAATTCACCCCTCCACTTT
CASRGGPPIHNSPLHF
>20|.|.|TRBJ1-2|TRBV4-2
TGTGCCAGCAGCCGTATTAGTGTGGGGTCCACCCTGAAAAATAACTATGGCTACACCTTC
CASSRISVGSTLKNNYGYTF
>13|.|TRBD2|TRBJ2-1|TRBV5-6
TGTGCCAGCAGACCGGGACTAGCTTTTTCCGAGTTCTTC
CASRPGLAFSEFF
>14|few|TRBD2|TRBJ2-3|TRBV12-3/TRBV12-4
TGTGCCAGCAGTAGGACTAGCGGCACAGATACGCAGTATTTT
CASSRTSGTDTQYF
>13|few|.|TRBJ2-3|TRBV29-1
TGCAGCGTTGACGGCGGATCAGGGGATACGCAGTATTTT
CSVDGGSGDTQYF
>13|.|.|TRBJ2-7|TRBV20-1
TGCAGTGCTAGAGCCGGGACTTCATACGAGCAGTACTTC
CSARAGTSYEQYF
>18|.|.|TRBJ2-3|TRBV15
TGTGCCACCAGCAGAGATTCCCCAGGGAACGGGGACACAGATACGCAGTATTTT
CATSRDSPGNGDTDTQYF
>13|.|TRBD1|TRBJ2-3|TRBV5-6
TGTGCCAGTCGGGACAGCTTCACAGATACGCAGTATTTT
CASRDSFTDTQYF
>16|.|.|TRBJ1-2|TRBV6-6
TGTGCCAGCAGTTACCCAACCCAGGGTGGGTTGGATGGCTACACCTTC
CASSYPTQGGLDGYTF
>16|medium-sized|.|TRBJ1-6|TRBV28
TGTGCCAGCAGCGAGGTCCGAGCCCTATTGGATTCACCCCTCCACTTT
CASSEVRALLDSPLHF
>13|once|.|TRBJ1-2|TRBV7-8
TGTGCCAGCAGCCCAGGACAGATTTTAGGCTACACCTTC
CASSPGQILGYTF
>15|.|TRBD1|TRBJ1-5|TRBV6-5
TGTGCCAGCAGTTCTTCACAGGGGGGGCGAGGGCCCCAGCATTTT
CASSSSQGGRGPQHF
>14|once|TRBD1|TRBJ1-1|TRBV27
TGTGCCAGCAGTTGGCAGGGGGCAGATACTGAAGCTTTCTTT
CASSWQGADTEAFF
>14|.|.|TRBJ2-7|TRBV27
TGTGCCAGCAGCTCGCCCACTCAGGGTTCCGAGCAGTACTTC
CASSSPTQGSEQYF
>16|.|TRBD2|TRBJ2-2|TRBV20-1
TGCAGTGCTAGAGATAGACTAGCGGGGAACACCGGGGAGCTGTTTTTT
CSARDRLAGNTGELFF
>13|.|TRBD1|TRBJ2-7|TRBV12-3/TRBV12-4
TGTGCCAGCAGATTAACAGGGGCCTACGAGCAGTACTTC
CASRLTGAYEQYF
>13|.|.|TRBJ2-7|TRBV5-1
TGCGCCAGCAGCTTGGGAGTAGACTACGAGCAGTACTTC
CASSLGVDYEQYF
>17|few|TRBD1|TRBJ1-5|TRBV7-9
TGTGCCAGCAGCTTAGGGGGACAGGGGGCAGCAAATCAGCCCCAGCATTTT
CASSLGGQGAANQPQHF
>14|.|.|TRBJ2-7|TRBV12-3/TRBV12-4
TGTGCCAGCAGTTTAGACCCCCGAGCCTACGAGCAGTACTTC
CASSLDPRAYEQYF
>16|.|.|TRBJ2-3|TRBV5-5
TGTGCCAGCAGCTCGACTCAGGGGCCCCTCACAGATACGCAGTATTTT
CASSSTQGPLTDTQYF
>12|few|.|TRBJ1-1|TRBV2
TGTGCCAGCAGTGTTGGGAACACTGAAGCTTTCTTT
CASSVGNTEAFF
>13|.|.|TRBJ1-4|TRBV2
TGTGCCAGCAGTGAAGAGGTAGCCGAAAAACTGTTTTTT
CASSEEVAEKLFF
>11|.|.|TRBJ1-5|TRBV29-1
TGCAGCGTTGGGGTTGAGGGGCCCCAGCATTTT
CSVGVEGPQHF
>16|.|TRBD2|TRBJ2-3|TRBV7-2
TGTGCCAGCAGCCCTAGCGGGAGGACGGGGACAGATACGCAGTATTTT
CASSPSGRTGTDTQYF
>14|few|.|TRBJ2-3|TRBV20-1
TGCAGTGCTAGCCCTAGAAGAGCAACAGATACGCAGTATTTT
CSASPRRATDTQYF
>15|.|TRBD2|TRBJ2-1|TRBV20-1
TGCAGTGTCGAACCGGGACTAGCGTTAATCAATGAGCAGTTCTTC
CSVEPGLALINEQFF
>14|.|TRBD2|TRBJ2-5|TRBV20-1
TGCAGTGCTAGATTACCAGCGGGAGAAGAGACCCAGTACTTC
CSARLPAGEETQYF
>14|.|TRBD1|TRBJ1-3|TRBV12-3/TRBV12-4
TGTGCCAGCAGTTACGGACAGGCTGGAAACACCATATATTTT
CASSYGQAGNTIYF
>13|.|.|TRBJ2-5|TRBV11-2
TGTGCCAGCAGCCGTGGAAACCAAGAGACCCAGTACTTC
CASSRGNQETQYF